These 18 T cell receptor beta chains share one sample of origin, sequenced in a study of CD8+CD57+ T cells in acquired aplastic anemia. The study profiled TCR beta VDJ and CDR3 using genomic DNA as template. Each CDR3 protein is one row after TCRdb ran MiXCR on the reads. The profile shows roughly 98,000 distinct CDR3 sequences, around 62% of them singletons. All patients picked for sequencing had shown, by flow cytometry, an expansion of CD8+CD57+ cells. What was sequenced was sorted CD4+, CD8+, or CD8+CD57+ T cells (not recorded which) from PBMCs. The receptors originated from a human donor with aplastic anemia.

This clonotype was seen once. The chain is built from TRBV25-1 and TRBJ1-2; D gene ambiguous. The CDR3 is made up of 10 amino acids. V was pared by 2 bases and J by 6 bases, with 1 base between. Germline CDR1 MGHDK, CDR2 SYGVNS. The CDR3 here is CASSEDGYTF. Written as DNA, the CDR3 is TGTGCCAGCAGTGAAGATGGCTACACCTTC.

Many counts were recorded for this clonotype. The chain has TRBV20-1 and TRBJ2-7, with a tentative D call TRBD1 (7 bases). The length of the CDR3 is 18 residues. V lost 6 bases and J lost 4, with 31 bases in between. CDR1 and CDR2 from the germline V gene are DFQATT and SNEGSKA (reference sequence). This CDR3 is CSAPKGTEGLGGFYEQYF. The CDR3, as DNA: TGCAGTGCCCCAAAAGGGACAGAGGGCCTAGGGGGGTTTTACGAGCAGTACTTC.

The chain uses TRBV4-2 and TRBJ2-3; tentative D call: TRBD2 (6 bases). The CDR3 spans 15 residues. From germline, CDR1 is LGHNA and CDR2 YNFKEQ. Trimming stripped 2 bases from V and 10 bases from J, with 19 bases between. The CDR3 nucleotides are TGTGCCAGCAGCCAAACATCCCCGGAACTAGCTCCGCAGTATTTT. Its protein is CASSQTSPELAPQYF.

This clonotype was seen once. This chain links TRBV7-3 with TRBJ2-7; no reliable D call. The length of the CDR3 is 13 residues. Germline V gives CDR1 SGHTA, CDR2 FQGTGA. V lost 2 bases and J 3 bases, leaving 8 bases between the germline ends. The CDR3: CASSLGPNYEQYF. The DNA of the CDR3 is TGTGCCAGCAGCTTAGGACCGAACTACGAGCAGTACTTC.

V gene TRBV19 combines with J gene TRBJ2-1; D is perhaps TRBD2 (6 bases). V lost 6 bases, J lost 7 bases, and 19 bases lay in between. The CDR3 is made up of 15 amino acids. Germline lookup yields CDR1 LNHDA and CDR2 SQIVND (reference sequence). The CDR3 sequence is CASRARGGVWNEQFF. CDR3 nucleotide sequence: TGTGCCAGTAGAGCTCGGGGCGGGGTATGGAATGAGCAGTTCTTC.

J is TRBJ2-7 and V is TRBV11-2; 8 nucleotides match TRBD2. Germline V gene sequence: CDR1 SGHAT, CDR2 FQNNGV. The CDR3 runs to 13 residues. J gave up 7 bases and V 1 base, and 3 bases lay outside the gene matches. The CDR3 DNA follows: TGTGCCAGCAGCTTAGCGGGGGGGCTTGAGCAGTACTTC. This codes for CASSLAGGLEQYF. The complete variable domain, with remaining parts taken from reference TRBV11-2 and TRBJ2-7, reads EAGVAQSPRYKIIEKRQSVAFWCNPISGHATLYWYQQILGQGPKLLIQFQNNGVVDDSQLPKDRFSAERLKGVDSTLKIQPAKLEDSAVYLCASSLAGGLEQYFGPGTRLTVT.

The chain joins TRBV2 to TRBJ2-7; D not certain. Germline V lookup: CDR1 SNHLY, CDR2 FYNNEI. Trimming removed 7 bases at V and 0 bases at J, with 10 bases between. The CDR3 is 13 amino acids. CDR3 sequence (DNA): TGTGCCAGCACCGGCACTCTCTCCTACGAGCAGTACTTC. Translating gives CASTGTLSYEQYF.

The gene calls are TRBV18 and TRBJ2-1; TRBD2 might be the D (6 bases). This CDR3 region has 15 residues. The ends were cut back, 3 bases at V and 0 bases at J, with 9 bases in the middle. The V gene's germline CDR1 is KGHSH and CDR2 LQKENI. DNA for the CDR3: TGTGCCAGCTCACCGGGGGGTGCCTCCTACAATGAGCAGTTCTTC. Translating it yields CASSPGGASYNEQFF.

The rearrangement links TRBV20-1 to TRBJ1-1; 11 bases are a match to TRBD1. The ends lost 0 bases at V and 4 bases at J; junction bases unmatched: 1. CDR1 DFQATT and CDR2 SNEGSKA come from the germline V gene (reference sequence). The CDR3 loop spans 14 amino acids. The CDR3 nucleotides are TGCAGTGCTAGAGAGGGGACAGGGGGCACTGAAGCTTTCTTT. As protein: CSAREGTGGTEAFF.

CDR3 region: CASSLEGHSSPLHF. DNA of the CDR3: TGTGCCAGCAGCTTAGAGGGACATTCCTCACCCCTCCACTTT. The chain employs TRBV7-9 and TRBJ1-6, with D possibly TRBD1 on 6 matching bases. The germline V and J ends were trimmed by 1 base and 10 bases, with 11 bases remaining between them. The germline V gene has CDR1 SEHNR and CDR2 FQNEAQ (reference sequence). The length of the CDR3 is 14 residues.

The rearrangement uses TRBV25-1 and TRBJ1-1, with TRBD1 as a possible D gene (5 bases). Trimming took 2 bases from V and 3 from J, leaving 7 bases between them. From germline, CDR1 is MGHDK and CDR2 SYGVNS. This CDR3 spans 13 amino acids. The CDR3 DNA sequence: TGTGCCAGCAGTGAAGGGGGGGACACTGAAGCTTTCTTT. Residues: CASSEGGDTEAFF.

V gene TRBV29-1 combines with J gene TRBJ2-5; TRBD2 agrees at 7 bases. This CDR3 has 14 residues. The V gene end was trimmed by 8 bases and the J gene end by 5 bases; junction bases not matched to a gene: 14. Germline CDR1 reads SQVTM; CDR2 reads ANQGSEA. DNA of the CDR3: TGCAGCTCACGGGCGCGGGGGTTCCGCGAGACCCAGTACTTC. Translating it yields CSSRARGFRETQYF.

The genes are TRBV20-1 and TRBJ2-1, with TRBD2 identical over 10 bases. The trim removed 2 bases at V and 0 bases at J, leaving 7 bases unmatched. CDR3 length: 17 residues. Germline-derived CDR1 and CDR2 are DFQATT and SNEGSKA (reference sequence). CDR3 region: CSARRASGGISYNEQFF. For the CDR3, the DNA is TGCAGTGCTAGAAGGGCTAGCGGGGGAATCTCCTACAATGAGCAGTTCTTC.

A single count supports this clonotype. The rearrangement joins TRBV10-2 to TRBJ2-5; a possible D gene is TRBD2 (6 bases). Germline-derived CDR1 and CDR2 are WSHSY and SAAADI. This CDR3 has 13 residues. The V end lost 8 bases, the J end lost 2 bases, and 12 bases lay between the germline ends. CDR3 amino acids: CASGGSGQETQYF. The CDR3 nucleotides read TGCGCCAGCGGGGGAAGCGGGCAAGAGACCCAGTACTTC.

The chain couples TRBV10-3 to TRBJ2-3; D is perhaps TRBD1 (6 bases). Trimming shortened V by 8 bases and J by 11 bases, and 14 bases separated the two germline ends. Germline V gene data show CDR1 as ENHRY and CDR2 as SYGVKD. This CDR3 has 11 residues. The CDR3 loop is CAIGGPGQQYF. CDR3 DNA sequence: TGTGCCATCGGTGGACCGGGACAGCAGTATTTT.

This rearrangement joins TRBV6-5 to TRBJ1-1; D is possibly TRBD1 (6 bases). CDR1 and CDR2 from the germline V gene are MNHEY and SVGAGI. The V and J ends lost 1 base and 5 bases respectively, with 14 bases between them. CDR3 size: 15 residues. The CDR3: CASSYYRRGRTEAFF. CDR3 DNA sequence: TGTGCCAGCAGTTACTATCGCAGGGGTCGAACTGAAGCTTTCTTT.

The chain's CDR3 is CSARDLENEQFF. The CDR3, as DNA: TGCAGTGCTAGAGATTTAGAAAATGAGCAGTTCTTC. The gene calls are TRBV20-1 and TRBJ2-1; D unclear. V lost 0 bases and J lost 7, with 7 bases in between. The CDR3 totals 12 residues. Looked up from germline, CDR1 is DFQATT and CDR2 is SNEGSKA (reference sequence).

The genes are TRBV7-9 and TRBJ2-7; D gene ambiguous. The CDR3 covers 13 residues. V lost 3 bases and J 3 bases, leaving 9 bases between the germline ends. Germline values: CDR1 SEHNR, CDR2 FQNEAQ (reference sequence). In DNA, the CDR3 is TGTGCCAGCAGCTTGGTACCGTTCTACGAGCAGTACTTC. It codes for CASSLVPFYEQYF.